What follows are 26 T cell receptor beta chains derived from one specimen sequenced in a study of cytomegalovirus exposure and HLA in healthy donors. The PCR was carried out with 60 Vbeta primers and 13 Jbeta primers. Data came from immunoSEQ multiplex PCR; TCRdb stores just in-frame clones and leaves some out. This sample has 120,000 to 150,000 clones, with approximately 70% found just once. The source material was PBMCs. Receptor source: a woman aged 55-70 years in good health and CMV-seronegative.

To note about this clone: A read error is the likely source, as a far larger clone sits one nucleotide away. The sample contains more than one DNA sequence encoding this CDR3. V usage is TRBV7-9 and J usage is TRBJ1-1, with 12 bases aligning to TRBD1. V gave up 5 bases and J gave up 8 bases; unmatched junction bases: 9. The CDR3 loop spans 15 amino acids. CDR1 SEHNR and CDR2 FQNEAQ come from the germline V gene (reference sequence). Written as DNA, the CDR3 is TGTGCCAGCAGCCAAGACCGGGACAGGGGGCCAGAAGCTTTCTTT. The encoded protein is CASSQDRDRGPEAFF.

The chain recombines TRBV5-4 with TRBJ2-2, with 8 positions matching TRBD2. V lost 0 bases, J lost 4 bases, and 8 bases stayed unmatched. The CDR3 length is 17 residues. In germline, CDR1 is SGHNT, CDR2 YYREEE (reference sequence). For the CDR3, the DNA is TGTGCCAGCAGCTTGGGGGTTCTGCGGGGGGTCACCGGGGAGCTGTTTTTT. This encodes CASSLGVLRGVTGELFF.

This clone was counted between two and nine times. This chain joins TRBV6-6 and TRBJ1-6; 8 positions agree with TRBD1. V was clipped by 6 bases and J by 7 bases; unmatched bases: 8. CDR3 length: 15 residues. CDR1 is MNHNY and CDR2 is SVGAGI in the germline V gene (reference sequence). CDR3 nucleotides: TGTGCCAGCAGACCGACAGGGGACGGGAATTCACCCCTCCACTTT. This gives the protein CASRPTGDGNSPLHF.

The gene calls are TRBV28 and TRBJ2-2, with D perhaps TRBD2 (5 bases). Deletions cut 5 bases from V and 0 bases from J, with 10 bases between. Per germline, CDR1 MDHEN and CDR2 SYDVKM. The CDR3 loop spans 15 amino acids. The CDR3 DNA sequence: TGTGCCAGCAGTGCCCCCGGGGCGAACACCGGGGAGCTGTTTTTT. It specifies CASSAPGANTGELFF.

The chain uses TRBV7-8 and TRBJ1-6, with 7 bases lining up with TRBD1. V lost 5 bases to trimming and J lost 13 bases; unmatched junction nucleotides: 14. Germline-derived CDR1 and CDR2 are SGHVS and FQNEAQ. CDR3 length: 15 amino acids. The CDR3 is CASSPTPGQRRPLHF. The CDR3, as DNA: TGTGCCAGCAGCCCAACCCCGGGACAGCGAAGGCCCCTCCACTTT.

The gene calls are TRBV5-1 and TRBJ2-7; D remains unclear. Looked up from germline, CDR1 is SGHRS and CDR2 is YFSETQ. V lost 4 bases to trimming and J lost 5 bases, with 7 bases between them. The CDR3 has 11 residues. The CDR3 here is CASSLSDEQYF. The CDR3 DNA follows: TGCGCCAGCAGCCTTAGTGACGAGCAGTACTTC.

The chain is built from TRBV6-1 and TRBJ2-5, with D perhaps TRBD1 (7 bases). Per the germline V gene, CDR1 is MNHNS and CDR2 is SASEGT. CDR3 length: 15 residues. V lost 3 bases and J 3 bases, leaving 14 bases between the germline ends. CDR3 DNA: TGTGCCAGCAGTGATTCGGACAGGAGGGAAGAGACCCAGTACTTC. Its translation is CASSDSDRREETQYF.

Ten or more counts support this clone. The CDR3 protein is CASSQEGGATDTQYF. The CDR3 coding sequence is TGCGCCAGCAGCCAAGAAGGAGGGGCCACAGATACGCAGTATTTT. The chain couples TRBV4-3 to TRBJ2-3; maybe TRBD2 (6 bases). This CDR3 is 15 amino acids long. The germline V and J ends were trimmed by 0 bases and 2 bases, with 9 bases remaining between them. Germline V gene data show CDR1 as LGHNA and CDR2 as YSLEER.

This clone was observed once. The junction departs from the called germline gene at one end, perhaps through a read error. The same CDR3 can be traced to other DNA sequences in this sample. CDR3 DNA: TGTAGCGTTGAATTGGCAGGGCGGTCATTGGCGGCTTTCTTT. Protein: CSVELAGRSLAAFF. This chain connects TRBV29-1 to TRBJ1-1, with a tentative D call TRBD1 (5 bases). CDR3 size: 14 residues. Per the germline V gene, CDR1 is SQVTM and CDR2 is ANQGSEA.

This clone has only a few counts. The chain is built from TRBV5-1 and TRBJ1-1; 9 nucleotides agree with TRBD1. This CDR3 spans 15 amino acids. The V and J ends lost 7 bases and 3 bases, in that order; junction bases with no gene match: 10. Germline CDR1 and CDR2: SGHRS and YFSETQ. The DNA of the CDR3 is TGCGCCAGCGCCATGGCGGGGGACAGGGACACTGAAGCTTTCTTT. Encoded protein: CASAMAGDRDTEAFF.

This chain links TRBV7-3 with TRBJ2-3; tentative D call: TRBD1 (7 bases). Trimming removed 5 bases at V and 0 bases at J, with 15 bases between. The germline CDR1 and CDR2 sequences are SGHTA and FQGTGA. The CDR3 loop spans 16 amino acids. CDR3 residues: CASSPGGIGSTDTQYF. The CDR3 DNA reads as TGTGCCAGCAGCCCAGGGGGGATTGGAAGCACAGATACGCAGTATTTT.

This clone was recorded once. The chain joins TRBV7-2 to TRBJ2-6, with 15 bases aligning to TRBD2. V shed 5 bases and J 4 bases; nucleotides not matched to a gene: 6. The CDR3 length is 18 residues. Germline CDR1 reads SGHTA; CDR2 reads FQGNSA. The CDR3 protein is CASSPWTSGGVGANVLTF. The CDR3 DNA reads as TGTGCCAGCAGCCCTTGGACTAGCGGGGGGGTAGGGGCCAACGTCCTGACTTTC. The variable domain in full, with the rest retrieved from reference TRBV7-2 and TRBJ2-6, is GAGVSQSPSNKVTEKGKDVELRCDPISGHTALYWYRQSLGQGLEFLIYFQGNSAPDKSGLPSDRFSAERTGGSVSTLTIQRTQQEDSAVYLCASSPWTSGGVGANVLTFGAGSRLTVL.

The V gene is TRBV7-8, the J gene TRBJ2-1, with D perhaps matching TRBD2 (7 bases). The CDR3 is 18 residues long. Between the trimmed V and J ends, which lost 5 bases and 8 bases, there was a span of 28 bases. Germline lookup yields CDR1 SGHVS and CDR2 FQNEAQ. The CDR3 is CASSPGATTGLMSDEQFF. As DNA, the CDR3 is TGTGCCAGCAGCCCAGGGGCCACCACGGGACTAATGAGCGATGAGCAGTTCTTC. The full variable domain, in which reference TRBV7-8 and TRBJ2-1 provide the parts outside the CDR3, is GAGVSQSPRYKVAKRGQDVALRCDPISGHVSLFWYQQALGQGPEFLTYFQNEAQLDKSGLPSDRFFAERPEGSVSTLKIQRTQQEDSAVYLCASSPGATTGLMSDEQFFGPGTRLTVL.

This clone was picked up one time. The chain's CDR3 is CASSGLRPTWSANPQQETQYF. In DNA, the CDR3 is TGTGCCAGTAGTGGTTTGAGGCCTACGTGGTCAGCCAACCCCCAGCAAGAGACCCAGTACTTC. This chain uses TRBV19 with TRBJ2-5; no firm D call. Germline values: CDR1 LNHDA, CDR2 SQIVND (reference sequence). The CDR3 is made up of 21 amino acids. V gave up 5 bases and J gave up 2 bases, with 33 bases separating them.

CDR3 loop: CASEEYGMWEQYF. CDR3 nucleotides: TGTGCCAGCGAGGAGTACGGGATGTGGGAGCAGTACTTC. V and J are TRBV5-6 and TRBJ2-5, with D tentatively TRBD2 (5 bases). The V gene lost 7 bases and the J gene lost 11 bases, with 21 bases spanning the gap. CDR1 is SGHDT and CDR2 is YYEEEE in the germline V gene. This CDR3 has 13 residues.

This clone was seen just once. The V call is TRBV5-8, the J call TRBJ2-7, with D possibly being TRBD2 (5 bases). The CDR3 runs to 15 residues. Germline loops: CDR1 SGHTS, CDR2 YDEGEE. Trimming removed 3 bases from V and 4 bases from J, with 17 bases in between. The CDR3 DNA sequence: TGTGCCAGCAGCTCGGCAGTGAGGGTAGGGTACGAGCAGTACTTC. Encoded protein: CASSSAVRVGYEQYF.

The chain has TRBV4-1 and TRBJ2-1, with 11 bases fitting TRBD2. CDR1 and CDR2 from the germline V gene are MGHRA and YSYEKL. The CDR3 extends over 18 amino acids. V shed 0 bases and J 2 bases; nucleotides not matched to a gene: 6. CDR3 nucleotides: TGCGCCAGCAGCCAAGATGAACGGACTAGCGGGCCCTACAATGAGCAGTTCTTC. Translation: CASSQDERTSGPYNEQFF.

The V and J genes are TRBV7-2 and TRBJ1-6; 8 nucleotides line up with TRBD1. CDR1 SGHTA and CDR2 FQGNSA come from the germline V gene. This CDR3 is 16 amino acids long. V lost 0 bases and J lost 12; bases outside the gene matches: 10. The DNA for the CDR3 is TGTGCCAGCAGCTTAGCGCAGGGGGCAGTCCGCCTACCCCTCCACTTT. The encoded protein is CASSLAQGAVRLPLHF. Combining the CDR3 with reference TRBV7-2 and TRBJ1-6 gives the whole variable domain GAGVSQSPSNKVTEKGKDVELRCDPISGHTALYWYRQSLGQGLEFLIYFQGNSAPDKSGLPSDRFSAERTGGSVSTLTIQRTQQEDSAVYLCASSLAQGAVRLPLHFGNGTRLTVT.

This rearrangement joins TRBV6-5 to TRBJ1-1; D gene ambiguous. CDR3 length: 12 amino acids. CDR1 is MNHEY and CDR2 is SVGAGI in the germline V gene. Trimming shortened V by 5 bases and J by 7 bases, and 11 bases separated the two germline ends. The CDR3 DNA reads TGTGCCAGCAGTAATACGGGAAATGAAGCTTTCTTT. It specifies CASSNTGNEAFF.

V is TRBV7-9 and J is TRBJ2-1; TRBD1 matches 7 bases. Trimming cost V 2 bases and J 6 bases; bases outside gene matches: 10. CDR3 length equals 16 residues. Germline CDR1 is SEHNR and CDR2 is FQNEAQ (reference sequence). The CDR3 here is CASSLPPGTVANEQFF. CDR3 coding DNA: TGTGCCAGCAGCTTACCCCCCGGGACAGTGGCCAATGAGCAGTTCTTC.

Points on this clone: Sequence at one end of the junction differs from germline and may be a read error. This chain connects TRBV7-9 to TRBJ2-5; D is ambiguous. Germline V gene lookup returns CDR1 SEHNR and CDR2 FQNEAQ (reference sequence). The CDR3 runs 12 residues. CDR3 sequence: CSSSSQIPTQYF. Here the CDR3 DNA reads TGTTCCAGCAGCTCCCAAATTCCGACCCAGTACTTC. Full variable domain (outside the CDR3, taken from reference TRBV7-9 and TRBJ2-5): DTGVSQNPRHKITKRGQNVTFRCDPISEHNRLYWYRQTLGQGPEFLTYFQNEAQLEKSRLLSDRFSAERPKGSFSTLEIQRTEQGDSAMYLCSSSSQIPTQYFGPGTRLLVL.

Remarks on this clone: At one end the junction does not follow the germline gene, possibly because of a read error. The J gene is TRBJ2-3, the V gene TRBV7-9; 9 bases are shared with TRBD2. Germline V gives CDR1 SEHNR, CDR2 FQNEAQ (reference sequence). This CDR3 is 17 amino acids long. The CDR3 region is CSSSRFPAGGVHETQYF. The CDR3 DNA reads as TGTTCCAGCAGCCGCTTCCCAGCGGGAGGTGTTCATGAAACGCAGTATTTT.

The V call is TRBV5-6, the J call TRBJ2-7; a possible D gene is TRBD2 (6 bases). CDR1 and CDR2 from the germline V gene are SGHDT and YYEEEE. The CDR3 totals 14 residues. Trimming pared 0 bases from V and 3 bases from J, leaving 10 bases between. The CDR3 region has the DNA TGTGCCAGCAGCTTGGTGGGTAGCGGCTACGAGCAGTACTTC. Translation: CASSLVGSGYEQYF.

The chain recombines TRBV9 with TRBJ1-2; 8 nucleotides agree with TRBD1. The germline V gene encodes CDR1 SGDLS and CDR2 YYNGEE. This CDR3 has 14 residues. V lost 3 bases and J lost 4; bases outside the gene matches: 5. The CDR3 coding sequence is TGTGCCAGCAGCGCAAATACAGGGGGCTATGGCTACACCTTC. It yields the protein CASSANTGGYGYTF.

In DNA form, the CDR3 reads TGTGCCAGCAGACGAGCGGGACAGGGAGTGATGGGCTACACCTTC. The encoded protein is CASRRAGQGVMGYTF. V is TRBV27 and J is TRBJ1-2, with 9 bases aligning to TRBD1. The CDR3 consists of 15 residues. Germline CDR1 MNHEY, CDR2 SMNVEV (reference sequence). Trimming cost V 6 bases and J 8 bases; bases outside gene matches: 13.

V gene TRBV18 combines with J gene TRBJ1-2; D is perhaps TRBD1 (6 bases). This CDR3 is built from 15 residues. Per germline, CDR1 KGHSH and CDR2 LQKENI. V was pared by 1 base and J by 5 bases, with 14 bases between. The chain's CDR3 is CASSPLDQGIYGYTF. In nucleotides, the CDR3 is TGTGCCAGCTCACCACTAGATCAGGGGATTTATGGCTACACCTTC. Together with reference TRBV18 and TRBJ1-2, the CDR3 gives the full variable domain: NAGVMQNPRHLVRRRGQEARLRCSPMKGHSHVYWYRQLPEEGLKFMVYLQKENIIDESGMPKERFSAEFPKEGPSILRIQQVVRGDSAAYFCASSPLDQGIYGYTFGSGTRLTVV.